Each of the 28 T cell receptor beta chains below was sequenced from the same sample in a study of CD8 T cells in ankylosing spondylitis. One entry per CDR3 protein results from TCRdb running MiXCR on the 5' RACE reads. This table holds about 320,000 distinct CDR3 sequences, 11% found once. Sequencing used blood, either unsorted or a sorted T cell fraction (not recorded which). The origin of the receptors is a female donor with ankylosing spondylitis or in good health (not recorded which).

V is TRBV24-1 and J is TRBJ2-1; the match to TRBD2 covers 16 bases. The CDR3 covers 20 residues. Germline CDR1 is KGHDR and CDR2 is SFDVKD. V shed 5 bases, J shed 3 bases, and the junction held 12 bases outside the gene matches. As DNA, the CDR3 is TGTGCCACCAGTGCCCAACCGGGACTAGCGGGGGGGAGGAGCTACAATGAGCAGTTCTTC. It translates to CATSAQPGLAGGRSYNEQFF.

Many counts were recorded for this clonotype. The V and J genes are TRBV12-3 or TRBV12-4 and TRBJ1-3, with a weak D call TRBD1 (5 bases). CDR3 length: 15 amino acids. V was trimmed by 1 base and J by 0 bases, leaving 7 bases between them. The CDR3 loop is CASSLDGASGNTIYF. The CDR3 DNA reads TGTGCCAGCAGTTTAGACGGGGCCTCTGGAAACACCATATATTTT.

There are many counts of this clonotype. The genes are TRBV20-1 and TRBJ1-2; 7 nucleotides match TRBD1. The CDR3 has 15 amino acids. J lost 3 bases, V lost 3 bases, and 10 bases had no gene match. CDR1 is DFQATT, CDR2 SNEGSKA, per germline (reference sequence). The CDR3 DNA is TGCAGTGCTAGTAAATTGCGACAGGGAGACTATGGCTACACCTTC. Translation gives CSASKLRQGDYGYTF.

This clonotype was counted at least ten times. The CDR3 bases are TGCGCCAGCAGCTCTGGGCCCGTTCAGACGAACACTGAAGCTTTCTTT. Translation: CASSSGPVQTNTEAFF. The genes are TRBV5-1 and TRBJ1-1, with unresolved D. Germline CDR1 and CDR2: SGHRS and YFSETQ. The CDR3 loop spans 16 amino acids. Trimming removed 3 bases from V and 1 base from J, with 16 bases in between.

This clonotype was observed many times. V is TRBV7-2 and J is TRBJ2-1, with 9 bases lining up with TRBD2. Germline CDR1 reads SGHTA; CDR2 reads FQGNSA. CDR3 length equals 16 residues. Germline trimming cut 1 base from V and 3 bases from J; bases unmatched to any gene: 4. The CDR3: CASSLGLAGNYNEQFF. CDR3 nucleotide sequence: TGTGCCAGCAGCTTAGGGCTAGCGGGGAACTACAATGAGCAGTTCTTC.

This clonotype occurred once. One end of the junction varies from germline; a read error may be responsible. The V call is TRBV4-1, the J call TRBJ1-3; weak D call: TRBD1 (5 bases). CDR1 and CDR2 (germline): MGHRA, YSYEKL. The length of the CDR3 is 15 residues. CDR3 bases: TGCGCCTGCAGTCAGGGACGGAGCCCTGGAAACACCATATATTTT. This codes for CACSQGRSPGNTIYF.

Worth noting for this clonotype: A much larger clone lies a single base off, so this may be a read error. The genes are TRBV12-3 or TRBV12-4 and TRBJ2-2; D might be TRBD1 (5 bases). This CDR3 has 16 amino acids. The ends were cut back, 7 bases at V and 6 bases at J, with 21 bases in the middle. This chain's CDR3 is CASIPRVGVNAGELFF. As DNA, the CDR3 is TGTGCCAGCATTCCCAGAGTAGGGGTCAACGCCGGGGAGCTGTTTTTT.

There are a few counts of this clonotype. The J gene is TRBJ2-3, the V gene TRBV15; tentatively, D is TRBD2 (6 bases). The CDR3 sequence is 15 residues long. Trimming removed 1 base at V and 4 bases at J, with 12 bases between. From germline, CDR1 is LNHNV and CDR2 YYDKDF (reference sequence). The CDR3 protein is CATSRAGDGPDTQYF. The CDR3 DNA reads as TGTGCCACCAGCAGAGCGGGAGATGGCCCAGATACGCAGTATTTT.

This clonotype was found many times. The V gene is TRBV12-3 or TRBV12-4, the J gene TRBJ2-7; TRBD2 aligns across 10 bases. The CDR3 totals 14 residues. J lost 6 bases, V lost 7 bases, and 9 bases had no gene match. The CDR3 sequence is CASTSGRAVSEQYF. The CDR3 DNA is TGTGCCAGCACCAGCGGGAGGGCCGTATCCGAGCAGTACTTC.

The sample holds many counts of this clonotype. The J gene is TRBJ2-7, the V gene TRBV4-3; 9 nucleotides align to TRBD1. Trimming took 1 base from V and 4 from J; bases not matched to a gene: 11. The CDR3 length is 17 residues. From germline, CDR1 is LGHNA and CDR2 YSLEER. This CDR3 is CASSQGIPGQGRYEQYF. The CDR3 region has the DNA TGCGCCAGCAGCCAAGGGATACCGGGACAGGGACGATACGAGCAGTACTTC.

This clonotype was seen at least ten times. The rearrangement uses TRBV18 and TRBJ1-1, with a tentative D call TRBD1 (5 bases). Trimming cost V 6 bases and J 1 base, with 24 bases left between them. Germline-derived CDR1 and CDR2 are KGHSH and LQKENI. This CDR3 comprises 18 residues. CDR3 residues: CASSPRGVAIATNTEAFF. DNA for the CDR3: TGTGCCAGCTCCCCCCGAGGGGTTGCCATCGCCACGAACACTGAAGCTTTCTTT.

In this sample, this clonotype turned up many times. CDR3 DNA sequence: TGCAGTGCTAGAGATCAGGGGACAGCTCAAGAGACCCAGTACTTC. It is translated as CSARDQGTAQETQYF. The V call is TRBV20-1, the J call TRBJ2-5, with TRBD1 matching 7 bases. The CDR3 is 15 amino acids. The V and J ends lost 0 bases and 2 bases, in that order; junction bases with no gene match: 6. Germline V gene data show CDR1 as DFQATT and CDR2 as SNEGSKA (reference sequence).

On this clonotype itself: A much larger clone lies one base from this, so it may be a read error. The J gene is TRBJ2-1, the V gene TRBV2, with TRBD2 matching 14 bases. The CDR3 covers 16 residues. Germline CDR1 SNHLY, CDR2 FYNNEI. CDR3 bases: TGTCCCAGCAGCGGGACTAGCGGGAGAATGTTTGGTGAGCAGTTCTTC. This translates into CPSSGTSGRMFGEQFF.

This clonotype was seen many times. This chain links TRBV18 with TRBJ1-1; D remains ambiguous. The V end lost 0 bases, the J end lost 3 bases, and 5 bases lay between the germline ends. Germline-derived CDR1 and CDR2 are KGHSH and LQKENI. This CDR3 region has 13 residues. CDR3 residues: CASSPPSDTEAFF. DNA of the CDR3: TGTGCCAGCTCACCACCTTCCGACACTGAAGCTTTCTTT. The whole variable domain, remainder taken from reference TRBV18 and TRBJ1-1, is NAGVMQNPRHLVRRRGQEARLRCSPMKGHSHVYWYRQLPEEGLKFMVYLQKENIIDESGMPKERFSAEFPKEGPSILRIQQVVRGDSAAYFCASSPPSDTEAFFGQGTRLTVV.

With respect to this clonotype: A clone one base away is much larger, so this may be a read error. The CDR3 spells CARSFSGSIYEQYF. CDR3 nucleotide sequence: TGTGCCAGGAGCTTTAGCGGGAGTATTTACGAGCAGTACTTC. This chain connects TRBV5-6 to TRBJ2-7; 9 positions match TRBD2. The germline V gene encodes CDR1 SGHDT and CDR2 YYEEEE. The length of the CDR3 is 14 residues.

In this sample, this clonotype turned up a few times. This sequence joins TRBV28 and TRBJ1-2, with 7 bases that match TRBD1. V lost 1 base to trimming and J lost 6 bases; unmatched junction nucleotides: 17. The CDR3 spans 18 residues. Germline V gene sequence: CDR1 MDHEN, CDR2 SYDVKM. The CDR3: CASSLFPDRAPNLDGYTF. DNA of the CDR3: TGTGCCAGCAGTTTATTCCCAGACAGGGCCCCCAACTTGGATGGCTACACCTTC.

The chain joins TRBV11-2 to TRBJ1-2; 8 positions match TRBD1. Trimming took 1 base from V and 4 from J; bases not matched to a gene: 5. The CDR3 totals 15 residues. Germline loops: CDR1 SGHAT, CDR2 FQNNGV. The CDR3: CASSLGRGPGYGYTF. The CDR3 bases are TGTGCCAGCAGCTTAGGCAGGGGGCCTGGCTATGGCTACACCTTC.

This clonotype showed up just a few times. The chain employs TRBV11-2 and TRBJ2-1; 7 positions match TRBD2. The germline V gene has CDR1 SGHAT and CDR2 FQNNGV. Unmatched junction bases numbered 15, after V lost 0 bases and J lost 7 bases. This CDR3 contains 18 residues. The CDR3 bases are TGTGCCAGCAGCTTAGATCTGACTGTGCGGGAGCTACGGAATGAGCAGTTCTTC. As protein: CASSLDLTVRELRNEQFF. The full variable domain, its missing parts supplied by reference TRBV11-2 and TRBJ2-1, is EAGVAQSPRYKIIEKRQSVAFWCNPISGHATLYWYQQILGQGPKLLIQFQNNGVVDDSQLPKDRFSAERLKGVDSTLKIQPAKLEDSAVYLCASSLDLTVRELRNEQFFGPGTRLTVL.

In its sample, this clonotype was seen a few times. V gene TRBV20-1 combines with J gene TRBJ1-5; tentative D call: TRBD1 (6 bases). Germline V gene lookup returns CDR1 DFQATT and CDR2 SNEGSKA (reference sequence). There are 14 residues in the CDR3. CDR3 protein: CTTHRANSNQPQHF. As DNA, the CDR3 is TGCACCACCCACAGGGCTAATAGCAATCAGCCCCAGCATTTT.

This clonotype was seen ten or more times. V gene TRBV10-3 combines with J gene TRBJ2-7, with 7 nucleotides matching TRBD2. CDR3 length equals 15 residues. With V trimmed by 3 bases and J by 2 bases, 7 bases remained unmatched. Germline V gene sequence: CDR1 ENHRY, CDR2 SYGVKD. DNA for the CDR3: TGTGCCATCAGTGAAGGCGGGAGTGGGGCCTACGAGCAGTACTTC. As protein: CAISEGGSGAYEQYF.

This clonotype was found many times. This chain links TRBV5-1 with TRBJ2-1; D may be TRBD1 (5 bases). The CDR3 totals 14 residues. Germline V gene data show CDR1 as SGHRS and CDR2 as YFSETQ. The V and J ends lost 0 bases and 10 bases respectively, with 14 bases between them. The CDR3 coding sequence is TGCGCCAGCAGCTTGGACCTCGGACACCCCGAGCAGTTCTTC. Its translation: CASSLDLGHPEQFF.

This clonotype was recorded at least ten times. The CDR3 is CASRDTGKNTEAFF. Written as DNA, the CDR3 is TGTGCCAGCAGAGACACCGGGAAGAACACTGAAGCTTTCTTT. The chain links TRBV6-1 to TRBJ1-1, with D hard to call. The germline V gene has CDR1 MNHNS and CDR2 SASEGT. The V end was cut by 6 bases, the J end by 1 base, with 12 bases between. This CDR3 region has 14 residues.

Details on this clonotype: This may arise from a read error, as a much more abundant clone is one base away. The chain carries TRBV6-2 or TRBV6-3 and TRBJ1-1; D perhaps matches TRBD1 (6 bases). The CDR3 runs to 16 residues. Germline lookup yields CDR1 MNHEY and CDR2 SVGEGT. Here the CDR3 DNA reads TGTGCCAGCAGTTATTATCTGGGGGCTATGAAAACTGAAGCTTTCTTT. Protein product: CASSYYLGAMKTEAFF.

This chain uses TRBV20-1 with TRBJ2-5, with 9 bases matching TRBD1. Trimming removed 3 bases from V and 5 bases from J; junction bases left unmatched: 10. The CDR3 spans 15 residues. CDR1 DFQATT and CDR2 SNEGSKA come from the germline V gene (reference sequence). CDR3 in amino acids: CSARTLQGAAETQYF. The CDR3 coding sequence is TGCAGTGCTAGGACCCTACAGGGGGCTGCGGAGACCCAGTACTTC.

This clonotype has at least ten counts. The rearrangement joins TRBV7-2 to TRBJ1-2, with TRBD1 matching over 10 bases. The V gene end was trimmed by 5 bases and the J gene end by 3 bases; junction bases not matched to a gene: 6. Germline V lookup: CDR1 SGHTA, CDR2 FQGNSA. CDR3 length equals 15 residues. DNA for the CDR3: TGTGCCAGCAGCCCCGGACAGGGGGGTTACTATGGCTACACCTTC. It specifies CASSPGQGGYYGYTF.

The chain employs TRBV7-8 and TRBJ2-7, with 10 bases aligning to TRBD2. This CDR3 region has 15 residues. The V gene's germline CDR1 is SGHVS and CDR2 FQNEAQ. The V gene end was trimmed by 1 base and the J gene end by 4 bases; junction bases not matched to a gene: 4. The CDR3 sequence: CASSLVTSGPYEQYF. The CDR3 DNA sequence: TGTGCCAGCAGCTTAGTGACTAGCGGGCCGTACGAGCAGTACTTC.

At least ten counts were recorded for this clonotype. The chain employs TRBV15 and TRBJ2-1; D is uncertain. Deletions cut 1 base from V and 0 bases from J, with 7 bases between. This CDR3 has 15 amino acids. Germline V gene lookup returns CDR1 LNHNV and CDR2 YYDKDF (reference sequence). Here the CDR3 reads CATSRVRRSYNEQFF. The CDR3 DNA sequence: TGTGCCACCAGCAGAGTACGGCGCTCCTACAATGAGCAGTTCTTC.

The table lists this clonotype with many counts. The genes are TRBV6-5 and TRBJ1-6; D uncertain. Germline values: CDR1 MNHEY, CDR2 SVGAGI. Trimming cost V 2 bases and J 10 bases, with 15 bases left between them. CDR3 length: 15 amino acids. The CDR3 loop reads CASSYNIGKVSPLHF. DNA for the CDR3: TGTGCCAGCAGTTACAACATCGGGAAGGTCTCACCCCTCCACTTT.